This TCR beta chain appears in the sequencing data of a study of T cell responses to AZD1222 COVID-19 vaccine (dated by TCRdb to the early 2020s). Looking at the study overall: TCR sequencing covered 230 to 250 trial participants: 200 to 220 given two doses of AZD1222 and 26 given two doses of MenACWY control vaccine. Trial participants were enrolled into age subgroups of 18-55, 56-69 and 70-plus years, which contained approximately 150, 30 and 60 TCR-sequenced participants, respectively. Results and caveats for the whole study, not just this receptor: A significant rise in spike-specific TCR breadth and depth was observed after two AZD1222 doses relative to day 0 and relative to MenACWY recipients. Conclusions about previously exposed vaccinees are limited, since just six or seven AZD1222 recipients were seropositive for SARS-CoV-2 at baseline. Reportedly, almost half of the unique spike-specific TCRs recognized epitopes lying outside the regions that are mutated in the B.1.351 and B.1.1.7 variants. The whole spike protein was spanned by vaccine-associated CD4 TCRs, and dominant responses were seen in regions 160-218 and 743-854. Participants were mostly white British, with more females than males. The authors suggested clonal diversity may have been underestimated. In the small 56-69-year group, the increase in depth fell short of significance, most likely because of low power. Because no samples from the day 14 peak response were available, repertoires could be characterized only after the peak T cell response.

Worth noting for this clone: Its antigen target is currently unknown. No much larger clone is present one base from it, and per-base qualities are unavailable.

The CDR3 regions of human TCRbeta chains were subjected to immunosequencing. As for the original processing: Repertoire TCRs were checked for matches against a reference library of SARS-CoV-2-specific TCRs that had been generated using the MIRA antigen-specificity platform. Breadth was defined as the fraction of unique TCRs that were SARS-CoV-2-associated, and depth was defined as the fraction of total T cells that were SARS-CoV-2-associated. Using the MIRA data, each spike-specific TCR was assigned both to the spike region to which the TCR was reactive and to a CD4 or CD8 class. Log10-transformed breadth and depth values were compared by one-way ANOVA with Sidak's multiple comparisons tests. TCRdb provides this immuneACCESS table in a form limited to in-frame rearrangements. Some clones are lacking; in checked studies, under half of them reflect an unresolved V gene, and why the rest are absent is not known. For V, J and clone size, that table is used; D and trimming come from the DNA. The sample profile shows some 190,000 clones; 85% to 95% of them were found once. The ten most abundant clones make up roughly 2% of the sample.

The sample's time point label, decoded: about 28 days (+/-7) after the second vaccine dose. AZD1222 recipients given second doses at about 4 weeks or at about 12 weeks were pooled, since spike-specific TCR depth and breadth were not found to differ between the two schedules. The vaccinee samples were drawn from two UK trials, COV001 and COV002, one of which was a single-blind randomized controlled phase 2/3 trial testing AZD1222 (ChAdOx1 nCoV-19) in healthy adults. For TCRbeta chain sequencing, PBMC samples from trial participants were taken at day 0 and at day 28 after the second dose. The sequencing used peripheral blood, collected 28 days after the second AZD1222 dose. The clonotype comes from an adult who received the AZD1222 COVID-19 vaccine.

The CDR3: CAISRESNQPQHF. Read as DNA, the sequence is TGTGCCATCAGCAGGGAAAGCAATCAGCCCCAGCATTTT. This receptor chain uses TRBV10-3 and TRBJ1-5; tentative D gene TRBD1, with 5 bases matching. The CDR3 contains 13 residues, cysteine and phenylalanine counted. Left in the record is the CDR3 DNA by itself, 39 bases read in frame from the first base. V and J are truncated by 6 bases and 1 base respectively, leaving an intervening sequence of 7 bases. The germline V gene supplies CDR1 ENHRY and CDR2 SYGVKD.